The source of this TCR beta chain is a study of immune evolution from preneoplasia to lung adenocarcinoma. In the case of this clone: Its specificity is unknown.

Assay: immunoSEQ multiplex PCR; the TCRdb copy retains only in-frame clones and omits some. This table holds several thousand clones, around 80% found once. Resections took place in Japan or China from about 2013 to 2018. H&E slides confirmed each diagnosis, reviewed by two pathologists independently. Study conclusions and caveats: From normal lung to invasive adenocarcinoma, top clone frequencies appeared to decrease. Normal lung had highest clonality; later lesions appeared denser, more diverse.

Germline V gives CDR1 MNHNY, CDR2 SVGAGI (reference sequence). The junction had 4 bases not matched to a gene; V was cut back by 6 bases and J by 2 bases. The CDR3 contains 15 residues. This TCR was recovered from a person aged 70 to 80 with lung adenocarcinoma. The sequenced material came from FFPE adjacent normal lung tissue. The chain carries TRBV6-6 and TRBJ2-3, with 11 bases aligning to TRBD1. The CDR3 DNA follows: TGTGCCAGCAGAGGACAGGGGGCCATCACAGATACGCAGTATTTT. This encodes CASRGQGAITDTQYF.